This is a list of T cell receptor beta chains from one sample in a study of cytomegalovirus exposure and HLA in healthy donors. Assay used: immunoSEQ multiplex PCR; TCRdb lists only in-frame clones, some missing. The sample consists of approximately 130,000 clones, roughly 88% of them appearing once. The sequencing sample was made of PBMCs. The receptors originated from a boy under 18 in good health and CMV-seronegative. CDR3s include the opening cysteine and the closing phenylalanine or tryptophan. D genes are given only for firm matches. Some rows have no size entry. The others give once, few or many, or a class for an expanded clone.

CDR3 protein | CDR3 DNA | V gene | clone size | J gene | D gene
CASSPGTGDFYGTQYF | TGTGCCAGCAGCCCGGGGACAGGGGATTTCTATGGGACCCAGTACTTC | TRBV11-2 | . | TRBJ2-5 | TRBD1
CAWGGQGAKNTEAFF | TGTGCCTGGGGTGGACAGGGGGCCAAGAACACTGAAGCTTTCTTT | TRBV30 | . | TRBJ1-1 | TRBD1
CASSQDEEGRTQYF | TGCGCCAGCAGCCAAGACGAGGAGGGGCGTACGCAGTATTTT | TRBV4-3 | once | TRBJ2-3 | .
CASSGPGQSYEQYF | TGTGCCAGCAGCGGCCCGGGACAGTCCTACGAGCAGTACTTC | TRBV9 | few | TRBJ2-7 | TRBD1
CATSRGDSQYQPQHF | TGTGCCACCAGCAGAGGGGACAGCCAATATCAGCCCCAGCATTTT | TRBV15 | . | TRBJ1-5 | TRBD1
CASGRGGAYNEQFF | TGTGCTAGTGGACGGGGGGGAGCCTACAATGAGCAGTTCTTC | TRBV12-5 | . | TRBJ2-1 | TRBD2
CASSSVQGYEQYF | TGTGCCAGCAGCTCCGTACAGGGCTACGAGCAGTACTTC | TRBV6-6 | . | TRBJ2-7 | .
CASSQDYPGQGIEKLFF | TGCGCCAGCAGCCAAGATTATCCGGGACAGGGTATCGAAAAACTGTTTTTT | TRBV4-3 | once | TRBJ1-4 | TRBD1
CASSLSRDNLNWGYNEQFF | TGTGCCAGCAGCTTATCCCGGGACAACCTTAACTGGGGTTACAATGAGCAGTTCTTC | TRBV7-8 | . | TRBJ2-1 | .
CAIGAGVVANTGELFF | TGTGCCATTGGGGCGGGAGTCGTGGCGAACACCGGGGAGCTGTTTTTT | TRBV2 | once | TRBJ2-2 | TRBD2
CASSPGTGQETQYF | TGCGCCAGCAGCCCGGGGACAGGCCAAGAGACCCAGTACTTC | TRBV5-1 | . | TRBJ2-5 | TRBD1
CASSLGGSAQPQHF | TGTGCCAGCAGCTTGGGAGGGTCGGCTCAGCCCCAGCATTTT | TRBV5-6 | few | TRBJ1-5 | .
CASRPGTEHYGYTF | TGTGCCAGCAGGCCCGGGACAGAGCACTATGGCTACACCTTC | TRBV6-5 | few | TRBJ1-2 | TRBD1
CASSLGGLNTEAFF | TGTGCCAGCAGTTTAGGAGGGTTGAACACTGAAGCTTTCTTT | TRBV27 | . | TRBJ1-1 | .
CASSLLGGSSGANVLTF | TGTGCCAGCAGTTTATTGGGCGGGAGCTCTGGGGCCAACGTCCTGACTTTC | TRBV27 | . | TRBJ2-6 | TRBD2
CASSMRQSLFSGANVLTF | TGTGCCAGCAGCATGAGACAGAGTCTCTTCTCTGGGGCCAACGTCCTGACTTTC | TRBV21-1 | . | TRBJ2-6 | .
CASSGNEGRTTNYGYTF | TGTGCCAGCAGCGGAAACGAGGGACGGACTACTAACTATGGCTACACCTTC | TRBV5-6 | . | TRBJ1-2 | .
CASRSDRGLGAFF | TGTGCCAGCAGATCGGACAGGGGGCTTGGGGCTTTCTTT | TRBV7-9 | . | TRBJ1-1 | TRBD1
CASSQGLLNTEAFF | TGCGCCAGCAGCCAAGGACTGCTGAACACTGAAGCTTTCTTT | TRBV4-1 | . | TRBJ1-1 | .
CASSTGQGLNSPLHF | TGCGCCAGCAGCACCGGACAGGGACTGAATTCACCCCTCCACTTT | TRBV5-1 | . | TRBJ1-6 | TRBD1
CASSQDRVWENTGELFF | TGTGCCAGCAGCCAGGACAGGGTCTGGGAGAACACCGGGGAGCTGTTTTTT | TRBV7-9 | few | TRBJ2-2 | TRBD1
CASRDRGATNEKLFF | TGTGCCAGCAGGGACAGGGGTGCTACTAATGAAAAACTGTTTTTT | TRBV2 | . | TRBJ1-4 | TRBD1
CASGTGVNEKLFF | TGTGCCAGTGGGACAGGAGTTAATGAAAAACTGTTTTTT | TRBV19 | . | TRBJ1-4 | TRBD1
CASSTQGLGADTQYF | TGTGCCAGCAGTACGCAGGGGCTGGGAGCAGATACGCAGTATTTT | TRBV9 | . | TRBJ2-3 | .
CASSFPPGQISGANVLTF | TGCGCCAGCAGCTTCCCGCCCGGACAAATCTCTGGGGCCAACGTCCTGACTTTC | TRBV5-1 | . | TRBJ2-6 | .
CASSRLSSYEQYF | TGTGCCAGCAGTCGACTATCCTCCTACGAGCAGTACTTC | TRBV7-9 | . | TRBJ2-7 | .
CASSLQGIADEQYF | TGTGCCAGCAGTTTACAGGGAATCGCAGACGAGCAGTACTTC | TRBV27 | . | TRBJ2-7 | .
CSVWTGANTEAFF | TGCAGCGTTTGGACGGGAGCAAACACTGAAGCTTTCTTT | TRBV29-1 | . | TRBJ1-1 | .
CASSPGLSYNEQFF | TGTGCCAGCAGCCCGGGACTATCCTACAATGAGCAGTTCTTC | TRBV7-2 | once | TRBJ2-1 | TRBD2
CASSLGGTQETQYF | TGCGCCAGCAGCTTGGGAGGAACACAAGAGACCCAGTACTTC | TRBV5-1 | . | TRBJ2-5 | .
CASSLRVQETQYF | TGTGCCAGCAGCTTAAGAGTTCAAGAGACCCAGTACTTC | TRBV7-6 | . | TRBJ2-5 | .
CASSPLTGSPLHF | TGTGCCAGCAGTCCCTTAACAGGGTCACCCCTCCACTTT | TRBV27 | . | TRBJ1-6 | .
CASSGDRGWQPQHF | TGTGCCAGCAGTGGGGACAGGGGTTGGCAGCCCCAGCATTTT | TRBV6-1 | . | TRBJ1-5 | TRBD1
CASSSPSGGSGELFF | TGTGCCAGCAGCTCCCCGAGCGGGGGGAGCGGGGAGCTGTTTTTT | TRBV7-3 | . | TRBJ2-2 | TRBD2
CASSVGQGASTDTQYF | TGCGCCAGCAGCGTGGGACAGGGGGCTTCTACAGATACGCAGTATTTT | TRBV5-1 | . | TRBJ2-3 | TRBD1
CSVRGGLDEQYF | TGCAGCGTTCGTGGAGGGCTCGACGAGCAGTACTTC | TRBV29-1 | . | TRBJ2-7 | .
CASSQTSDYGYTF | TGCGCCAGCAGCCAAACGAGTGACTATGGCTACACCTTC | TRBV4-1 | . | TRBJ1-2 | .
CASGTVNYEQYF | TGTGCCAGCGGTACAGTGAATTACGAGCAGTACTTC | TRBV6-6 | . | TRBJ2-7 | .
CASSSVERRMNTEAFF | TGTGCCAGCAGCTCGGTTGAACGGCGGATGAACACTGAAGCTTTCTTT | TRBV5-5 | . | TRBJ1-1 | .
CASSRGSGGVNEQFF | TGCGCCAGCAGCAGAGGGAGCGGGGGGGTAAATGAGCAGTTCTTC | TRBV5-1 | . | TRBJ2-1 | TRBD2
CASSQVMGPYNEQFF | TGCGCCAGCAGCCAAGTAATGGGGCCTTACAATGAGCAGTTCTTC | TRBV4-3 | . | TRBJ2-1 | .
CASSSGSKNQPQHF | TGTGCCAGCAGTTCCGGGAGCAAAAATCAGCCCCAGCATTTT | TRBV7-2 | . | TRBJ1-5 | .
CASSHGGADGYTF | TGTGCCAGCAGTCACGGGGGGGCTGATGGCTACACCTTC | TRBV27 | once | TRBJ1-2 | .
CATSRDLDTQYF | TGTGCCACCAGCAGAGATCTTGATACGCAGTATTTT | TRBV15 | once | TRBJ2-3 | .
CASSPTGAHTSYEQYF | TGCGCCAGCAGCCCGACAGGGGCCCATACCTCCTACGAGCAGTACTTC | TRBV4-3 | . | TRBJ2-7 | TRBD1
CASSLSGQVSYEQYF | TGTGCCAGCAGCCTTTCGGGACAGGTCTCCTACGAGCAGTACTTC | TRBV13 | . | TRBJ2-7 | TRBD1
CASSVGHRRQFF | TGTGCCAGCAGCGTAGGACACCGACGGCAGTTCTTC | TRBV9 | . | TRBJ2-1 | .
CAWSRTGTGPQREQFF | TGTGCCTGGAGCCGTACTGGGACAGGACCCCAACGGGAGCAGTTCTTC | TRBV30 | . | TRBJ2-1 | TRBD1
CAWSVLNEQFF | TGTGCCTGGAGTGTACTGAATGAGCAGTTCTTC | TRBV30 | . | TRBJ2-1 | .
CSSSLDRNTIYF | TGTTCCAGCAGCCTGGACAGAAACACCATATATTTT | TRBV7-9 | . | TRBJ1-3 | .
CASSSTGWELFF | TGTGCCAGCAGTTCAACAGGGTGGGAACTGTTTTTT | TRBV6-6 | . | TRBJ1-4 | .